This T cell receptor (beta chain) was retrieved from a study of cytomegalovirus exposure and HLA in healthy donors (TCRdb year 2017). Looking at the study overall: According to an earlier analysis of 550 to 750 of the donors, about 179 million T cells yielded 95 million to 140 million unique TCR beta sequences and approximately 300 Gb of sequence data. An early release covering just under 650 HLA-typed donors comprised approximately 290 gigabases of sequencing data and around 86 million unique TCR sequences. Of the 350 to 450 genotyped donors, over 80% were placed in the genetic ancestry cluster associated with self-reported Caucasian donors. The study aimed to test whether cataloging public T cell receptors could reveal signatures of past pathogen exposure. The study profiled the T cell repertoires of about 640 subjects by immunosequencing and related them to cytomegalovirus serostatus. A separate validation cohort of over 95 different subjects was used in addition to the 666-subject first cohort. High-throughput TCR immunosequencing, statistical association of individual TCRs with disease status, and machine learning were combined to predict cytomegalovirus infection status. A later analysis re-examined previously published TCR beta repertoires from more than 550 donors and added high-resolution HLA genotyping to investigate patterns of TCR occurrence. In the later analysis, no new phenotypic data were used to find candidate immune exposures; instead, reliance was placed on TCR beta sequences and their occurrence across donors. To decide whether each TCR beta V gene segment behaved as functional or pseudogenic, an earlier analysis of some 600 of the donors relied on high-throughput TCR beta sequencing. Donor age, sex, ethnicity and CMV serostatus were compiled together with the repertoire data. A later genetic analysis took genome-wide SNP genotypes for 398 of the 666 donors and used that subset as a discovery cohort. All discovery cohort repertoires had been generated using a single sequencing platform. HLA typing covered class I and class II loci at four-digit resolution. Typing coverage varied by locus: roughly 620-640 donors for A, B, C, DRB1 and DQB1; more than 500 for DQA1; around 570 for DPA1; roughly 450 for DPB1. Because of strong linkage in the cohort, roughly five DR-DQ haplotypes were treated as single units for association and clustering. Among about 400 genotyped donors of the cohort, an average of roughly 230,000 unique TCR beta nucleotide sequences was sequenced per donor, of which about 19% were non-productive. Overall results and qualifications from the work: In a later analysis, several top co-occurrence clusters were reported to appear linked to parvovirus B19, influenza, CMV and Epstein-Barr virus. In the study, 150 to 200 TCR beta chains were listed as associated with cytomegalovirus. Correlated functional status among segregating V segments might reflect linkage disequilibrium, but an unknown experimental factor could not be ruled out. Because HLA typing was missing for some donors at each locus, association tests included only the typed subset. Because the 87-base-pair reads could not distinguish some IMGT-functional V segments, including TRBV6-2 and TRBV6-3, those segments were excluded. Compared with equally common non-associated chains, HLA-associated TCR beta chains in a later analysis were more clonally expanded and had lower generation probabilities. In a later analysis, 15,000 to 20,000 TCR beta sequences were associated with specific HLA alleles at a false discovery rate of 0.05. A further reported finding was that TCR beta sequences accurately predicted the HLA-A and HLA-B alleles for most subjects in the first cohort. A later analysis found that most CMV-associated TCR beta chains appeared HLA-restricted, with HLA associations seemingly driven largely by CMV exposure. Only TCR beta chains were sequenced in this cohort, and the absence of alpha or paired-chain data limited detectable features. CMV serostatus was the only immune exposure information available for the cohort. Broadly in line with IMGT annotations, most TCR beta V segments showed up in productive rearrangements about 87% or about 30% of the time in an earlier analysis of approximately 600 of the donors. The classifier was reported to diagnose cytomegalovirus status with high specificity and sensitivity in both the original and validation cohorts. About 15 rarely observed V segments, including chromosome 9 orphons, were excluded from the earlier analysis of just under 600 of the donors because counts were too low. When HLA alleles, especially DR and DQ, strongly co-occurred, attributing TCR associations to individual alleles was difficult. A few of the identified cytomegalovirus-associated TCR beta chains were confirmed in vitro to be specific for cytomegalovirus antigens. According to a later genetic analysis, donors in an Asian-associated ancestry cluster had fewer N-insertions in productive TCRs than the roughly 670-donor mean. Roughly uniform sequencing depth across donors was assumed in presence/absence analyses, although this assumption may not hold. A cluster of highly shared sequence variants was judged likely to be a technical artifact of the sequencing pipeline. An association between a missense DCLRE1C variant and V-gene and J-gene trimming of TCR beta chains was found in a later genetic analysis and replicated in an independent cohort. Across donors, most TCR sequences were observed very rarely, whereas some public TCRs were present in many individuals. The authors suggested that the approach could potentially be extended to other disease states and immunological phenotypes. According to a later analysis, TCR association rates differed among HLA loci, with DRB1 alleles showing the most associated TCRs and HLA-C alleles showing the fewest.

A few counts support this clone. Its antigen remains undetermined. Base qualities are missing; no much larger clone stands one base away. The cysteine opens and the phenylalanine closes a CDR3 of 13 amino acids. Only the CDR3 portion is preserved as DNA: 39 bases, with reading frame beginning at the first base. V is reduced by 1 base and J by 4 bases, leaving a spacing of 5 bases between them. CDR1 and CDR2 are drawn from the germline V gene: SGHNT, YENEEA. Library method: the immunoSEQ multiplex PCR assay. For the multiplex PCR, a mixture combining 60 forward primers for TCR Vbeta segments and 13 reverse primers for TCR Jbeta segments was used. Amplification of the CDR3 region of rearranged TCR beta genes was performed with a multiplex PCR assay on genomic DNA. The amplified TCR beta libraries were sequenced on the Illumina HiSeq System as 87-base-pair reads. In the original analysis: In a later analysis, around 80 million unique TCR beta chains were counted across the roughly 610 repertoires, and some 10 million of these chains were shared by at least two donors. A nearest-neighbor algorithm error-corrected the raw reads and collapsed the reads into unique sequences, merging closely related sequences to remove PCR and sequencing errors. Alignment of CDR3 sequences to IMGT reference sequences was used to assign V, D and J gene segments. For a sequence to be retained, at least a six-nucleotide match to both a V gene segment and a J gene segment was required. Rearrangements were classified as productive when the CDR3 lacked stop codons and remained in frame with V and J, and all other rearrangements were classified as non-productive. Following IMGT convention, CDR3 was defined as the stretch from the second conserved V-encoded cysteine up to the conserved J-encoded phenylalanine. The earlier analysis of about 610 of the donors excluded sequences that lacked an unambiguous match to a single V gene segment. An earlier analysis of a few hundred of the donors classified V segments as functional when productive rearrangements were above 56.7% and as segregating when the standard deviation between donors was above 5%. A statistical classification framework was built to diagnose cytomegalovirus status from the catalog of TCR beta chain sequences. In a later analysis, V and J genes were assigned by comparing TCR nucleotide sequences against IMGT/GENE-DB human TR gene sequences. A later analysis assigned CDR3 sequences and most-parsimonious VDJ recombination scenarios with the TCRdist pipeline. In a later analysis, each TCR beta chain was defined by its CDR3 amino acid sequence together with its V-gene family, and reads without a unique V-gene family were excluded. In a later analysis, some 600 highly shared, low-generation-probability nucleotide sequences were removed to address suspected cross-contamination and a sequencing artifact. A later analysis calculated a clonal expansion index for each public chain from normalized within-repertoire ranks of inferred template counts. Generation probabilities in a later analysis came from a VDJ recombination model fitted to out-of-frame rearrangements, and those results were checked against IGoR. Hypergeometric tests were used in a later analysis to score TCR-TCR, TCR-HLA and TCR-CMV co-occurrence, with a repertoire-size bias correction applied to the TCR pairs. To estimate false discovery rates, a later analysis permuted the HLA or CMV assignments 20 times. In a later analysis, co-occurring TCRs were grouped using DBSCAN, and TCRdist sequence similarity was added for clustering within HLA-allele-positive subsets. Co-occurrence clustering excluded repertoires with fewer than 30,000 or more than 120,000 public chains, plus five with anomalous nucleotide sharing. Entries here come from immuneACCESS through TCRdb and include only in-frame sequences with V and J called. Some clones fail to appear in such tables; in the studies checked, an unresolved V gene covers under half of the shortfall, and the cause of the remainder is unknown. The V and J calls and clone size come from that table; D and trimming were worked out from the DNA. The table for this sample lists around 100,000 clones; around 79% of them were counted only once. About 2.1% of the sample is in the top ten clones.

In total, just over 650 healthy bone marrow donors made up the cohort. Cohort members were all nominally healthy when sampled, although unrecorded immune exposures were likely present. The donor tested CMV seronegative and was one of the 352 seronegative cohort members. Each donor provided a peripheral blood sample, and peripheral blood mononuclear cells were used for TCR beta sequencing. Genomic DNA extraction from the blood cell samples was performed with the Qiagen DNeasy Blood Extraction Kit. What was sequenced was PBMCs. The clonotype comes from a middle-aged woman in good health and CMV-seronegative. The rearranged chain carries TRBV11-3 and TRBJ2-1, with the D gene not confidently named. The CDR3 has the sequence CASSLGVYNEQFF. The bases are TGTGCCAGCAGCTTAGGAGTATACAATGAGCAGTTCTTC.